This T cell receptor beta chain stems from a study of blood T cell repertoires in COVID-19. Study-wide background: The recovered donors of Cohort 3 showed two negative PCRs, clearance, or symptom resolution. T cells, B-cell-depleted T cells, or PBMCs supplied cDNA or gDNA.

Participants were placed into cohorts based on the clinical history they reported. Clones were sequenced by immunoSEQ multiplex PCR, and TCRdb holds only the in-frame ones, with some missing. The data hold 210,000 or so clones, with roughly nine tenths observed a single time. Trimming shortened V by 3 bases and J by 2 bases, and 16 bases separated the two germline ends. CDR1 and CDR2 from the germline V gene are SGHTA and FQGNSA. The CDR3 is 16 amino acids. The chain has TRBV7-2 and TRBJ1-2; TRBD1 might be the D (6 bases). The receptor was isolated from a woman between 45 and 65 years old in a cohort exposed to, infected with or recovered from COVID-19 (not recorded which). Sequenced sample: PBMCs or T cells enriched from blood (not recorded which). CDR3 protein: CASSFPRGGANYGYTF. The DNA for the CDR3 is TGTGCCAGCAGCTTTCCCCGGGGGGGGGCGAACTATGGCTACACCTTC. Variable domain in full (rest from reference TRBV7-2 and TRBJ1-2): GAGVSQSPSNKVTEKGKDVELRCDPISGHTALYWYRQSLGQGLEFLIYFQGNSAPDKSGLPSDRFSAERTGGSVSTLTIQRTQQEDSAVYLCASSFPRGGANYGYTFGSGTRLTVV.